These T cell receptor beta chains were read from a single sample in a study of blood T cell repertoires in COVID-19. Libraries were prepared by immunoSEQ multiplex PCR; TCRdb keeps only in-frame clonotypes and omits some of them. In the table there are 350,000 or so clones, about 87% of which are singletons. The sequencing input was peripheral blood. Source of these receptors: a woman between 25 and 40 years old with COVID-19, enrolled during active disease. Both conserved end residues are trimmed from each CDR3. The order of the fields is V gene, J gene, clone size, CDR3 protein. Rows may omit the clone size; those that give it use once, few, many or a size class.

V gene: TRBV18
J gene: TRBJ2-3
clone size: -
CDR3 protein: ASSPTSGSTDTQY

V gene: TRBV7-9
J gene: TRBJ2-1
clone size: -
CDR3 protein: ASSLGSGSWDEQF

V gene: TRBV7-2
J gene: TRBJ1-3
clone size: -
CDR3 protein: ASSPNFSSGNTIY

V gene: TRBV27
J gene: TRBJ2-7
clone size: -
CDR3 protein: ASSVIAGASYEQY

V gene: TRBV30
J gene: TRBJ2-5
clone size: -
CDR3 protein: AWRRADQETQY

V gene: TRBV29-1
J gene: TRBJ2-7
clone size: -
CDR3 protein: SVIPTDRVYEQY

V gene: TRBV10-1
J gene: TRBJ2-3
clone size: -
CDR3 protein: ASSAPGQGGADTQY

V gene: TRBV18
J gene: TRBJ1-1
clone size: -
CDR3 protein: ASSGTGPAAF

V gene: TRBV7-9
J gene: TRBJ2-1
clone size: -
CDR3 protein: ASSPGTSGRGYNEQF

V gene: TRBV10-3
J gene: TRBJ2-1
clone size: -
CDR3 protein: AISAREGYEQF

V gene: TRBV5-1
J gene: TRBJ1-1
clone size: -
CDR3 protein: ASSLGGGFEAF

V gene: TRBV11-3
J gene: TRBJ2-3
clone size: -
CDR3 protein: ASSTRTGGADTQY

V gene: TRBV4-1
J gene: TRBJ1-4
clone size: once
CDR3 protein: ASRGREKLF

V gene: TRBV6-5
J gene: TRBJ1-1
clone size: -
CDR3 protein: ASSSKARGNTEAF

V gene: TRBV7-6
J gene: TRBJ2-2
clone size: -
CDR3 protein: ASSLDARGRSRAGELF

V gene: TRBV30
J gene: TRBJ2-7
clone size: -
CDR3 protein: AWATSGLTYEQY

V gene: TRBV5-1
J gene: TRBJ1-3
clone size: once
CDR3 protein: ASSLGPRAGNTIY